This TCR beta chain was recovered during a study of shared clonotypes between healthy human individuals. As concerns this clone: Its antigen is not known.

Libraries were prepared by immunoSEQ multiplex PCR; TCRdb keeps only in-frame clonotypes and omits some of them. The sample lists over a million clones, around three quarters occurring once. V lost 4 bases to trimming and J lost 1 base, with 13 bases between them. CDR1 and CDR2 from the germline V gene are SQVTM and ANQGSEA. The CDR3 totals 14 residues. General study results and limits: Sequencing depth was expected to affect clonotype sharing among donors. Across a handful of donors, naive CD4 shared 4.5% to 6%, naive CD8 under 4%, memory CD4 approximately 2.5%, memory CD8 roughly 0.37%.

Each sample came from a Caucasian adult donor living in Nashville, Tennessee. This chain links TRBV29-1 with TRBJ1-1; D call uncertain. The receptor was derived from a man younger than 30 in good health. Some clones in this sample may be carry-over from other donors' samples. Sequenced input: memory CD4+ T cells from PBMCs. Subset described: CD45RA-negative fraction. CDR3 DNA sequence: TGCAGCGTTGCCCTGCTAAAAAGGAACACTGAAGCTTTCTTT. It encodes CSVALLKRNTEAFF.